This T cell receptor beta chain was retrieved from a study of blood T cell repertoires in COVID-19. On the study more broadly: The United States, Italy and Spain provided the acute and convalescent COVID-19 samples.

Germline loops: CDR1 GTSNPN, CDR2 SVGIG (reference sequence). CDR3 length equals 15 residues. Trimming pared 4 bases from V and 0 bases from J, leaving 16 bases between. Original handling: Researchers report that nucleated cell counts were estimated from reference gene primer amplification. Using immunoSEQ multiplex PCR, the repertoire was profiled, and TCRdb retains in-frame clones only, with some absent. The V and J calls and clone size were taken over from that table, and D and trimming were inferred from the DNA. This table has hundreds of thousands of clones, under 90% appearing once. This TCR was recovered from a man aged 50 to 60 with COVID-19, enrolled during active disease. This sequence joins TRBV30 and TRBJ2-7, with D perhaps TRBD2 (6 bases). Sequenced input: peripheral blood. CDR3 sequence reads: CAWTAGTLSSYEQYF. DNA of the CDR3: TGTGCCTGGACCGCCGGGACTCTAAGCTCCTACGAGCAGTACTTC.